The rows below give T cell receptor beta chains drawn from one sample of a study of OX40 agonist ivuxolimab in advanced cancers. The table came from immunoSEQ multiplex PCR; TCRdb's copy has only in-frame clones and leaves some out. Of some 35,000 clones in the sample, about three quarters were seen once. The sequencing used CD4+ or CD8+ T cells sorted from blood, collected in a trial of the OX40 agonist ivuxolimab. The source of these receptors is an adult with an advanced solid tumor such as melanoma, head and neck, liver or kidney cancer. CDR3s include the opening cysteine and the closing phenylalanine or tryptophan. D genes are given only for firm matches.

CDR3aa,d_gene,v_gene,j_gene
CASSPGTSGSEQFF,TRBD2,TRBV14,TRBJ2-1
CASSLAGTNEKLFF,-,TRBV11-2,TRBJ1-4
CASSEYWEQFF,-,TRBV25-1,TRBJ2-1
CASSPGSNQPQHF,-,TRBV6-6,TRBJ1-5
CASSSGGGAVETQYF,-,TRBV7-3,TRBJ2-5
CASSLGGNFPLMNTEAFF,-,TRBV5-1,TRBJ1-1
CASSHNRNTEAFF,-,TRBV10-1,TRBJ1-1
CASSLPRTGAYEQYF,TRBD1,TRBV11-2,TRBJ2-7
CASSPLDNEQFF,-,TRBV7-9,TRBJ2-1
CASSFWGQGSNQPQHF,-,TRBV7-9,TRBJ1-5
CASSQATNEKLFF,-,TRBV25-1,TRBJ1-4
CASSPNQETQYF,-,TRBV18,TRBJ2-5
CASIRTGDTDTQYF,-,TRBV28,TRBJ2-3
CASSPQGFDGYTF,-,TRBV28,TRBJ1-2
CATSRDARGMNTEAFF,-,TRBV15,TRBJ1-1
CASSPGASSYEQYF,-,TRBV18,TRBJ2-7
CASSPQGASTEAFF,TRBD1,TRBV18,TRBJ1-1
CASSPRQGSGNEQFF,TRBD1,TRBV18,TRBJ2-1
CASSQGFNYDNEQFF,-,TRBV14,TRBJ2-1
CASSQDWNTEAFF,-,TRBV5-4,TRBJ1-1
CASRALDEQYF,-,TRBV27,TRBJ2-7
CAISESVGGNQPQHF,-,TRBV10-3,TRBJ1-5
CASSASLGPTHNEQFF,-,TRBV6-4,TRBJ2-1
CASSRTGGSTNNEQFF,TRBD1,TRBV4-1,TRBJ2-1
CAWSARTGSTNEKLFF,-,TRBV30,TRBJ1-4
CASSLSAQGIGETQYF,-,TRBV7-6,TRBJ2-5
CASTPGRESYNEQFF,TRBD2,TRBV11-3,TRBJ2-1
CASSTQGYEQYF,-,TRBV14,TRBJ2-7
CASSFLTGGLDEQFF,TRBD1,TRBV13,TRBJ2-1
CASSRAVLQGNEKLFF,-,TRBV4-1,TRBJ1-4
CASSISHSHTGELFF,-,TRBV19,TRBJ2-2
CASSLIGQDYGYTF,TRBD1,TRBV5-8,TRBJ1-2
CASSLAASGSITGELFF,TRBD2,TRBV7-2,TRBJ2-2
CASSRRLGPVTETQYF,-,TRBV18,TRBJ2-5
CASSPGETQYF,-,TRBV18,TRBJ2-5
CASSVSSGSGEQFF,TRBD2,TRBV5-1,TRBJ2-1
CASKLAENTGELFF,TRBD2,TRBV7-6,TRBJ2-2
CASSSRDRGAGANVLTF,TRBD1,TRBV5-4,TRBJ2-6
CASSGTPKGTGELFF,-,TRBV27,TRBJ2-2
CASREFSGNTIYF,-,TRBV4-1,TRBJ1-3
CASSSVFGNEQFF,-,TRBV5-1,TRBJ2-1
CASSPLVEQYF,-,TRBV25-1,TRBJ2-7
CASSLMAGNTGELFF,-,TRBV7-9,TRBJ2-2
CASRKGGTDYGYTF,-,TRBV6-5,TRBJ1-2
CASSYSGKRAGELFF,TRBD2,TRBV6-5,TRBJ2-2
CASSRQGDGNQPQHF,TRBD1,TRBV5-4,TRBJ1-5
CASSEWGQGQVSSYEQYF,TRBD1,TRBV6-1,TRBJ2-7
CASSQDSPGTGELFF,-,TRBV4-1,TRBJ2-2